The 6 T cell receptor beta chains reported below all come from one sample, sequenced in a study of patients and donors after allogeneic stem cell transplantation. TCRdb ran MiXCR on the RT-PCR reads and lists one entry per CDR3 protein. The sample yields about 960,000 distinct CDR3 sequences, 18% seen once. Sequencing used blood, either unsorted or a sorted T cell fraction (not recorded which). These receptors were obtained from a human donor who was either an allogeneic HSCT recipient or a stem cell or donor lymphocyte infusion donor (not recorded which). It is not recorded whose cells these are; they may come from a transplant donor.

This clonotype was counted many times. The chain employs TRBV5-1 and TRBJ1-2, with D possibly TRBD1 on 5 matching bases. V was cut by 4 bases and J by 6 bases, with 19 bases left in between. Per the germline V gene, CDR1 is SGHRS and CDR2 is YFSETQ. The length of the CDR3 is 15 residues. The CDR3 DNA reads as TGCGCCAGCAGCCCCGCCCCGAGCAGGGAGCATGGCTACACCTTC. It is translated as CASSPAPSREHGYTF.

V usage is TRBV4-2 and J usage is TRBJ2-2; 7 bases fit TRBD2. Germline CDR1 is LGHNA and CDR2 is YNFKEQ. V lost 1 base to trimming and J lost 3 bases; unmatched junction nucleotides: 5. The length of the CDR3 is 16 residues. DNA for the CDR3: TGTGCCAGCAGCCAAGTCCGGGACTACTACACCGGGGAGCTGTTTTTT. This codes for CASSQVRDYYTGELFF.

This chain joins TRBV6-1 and TRBJ2-7, with TRBD1 as a possible D gene (7 bases). The CDR3 totals 13 residues. Trimming left V 7 bases short and J 4 bases short, with 14 bases between. Per germline, CDR1 MNHNS and CDR2 SASEGT. The CDR3 DNA is TGTGCCAGCACCCAGGGGGGTGCGTACGAGCAGTACTTC. As protein: CASTQGGAYEQYF.

The sample holds a few counts of this clonotype. V gene TRBV3-1 combines with J gene TRBJ2-5; 9 positions match TRBD1. The V gene end was trimmed by 6 bases and the J gene end by 0 bases; junction bases not matched to a gene: 5. Germline CDR1 LGHDT, CDR2 YNNKEL (reference sequence). CDR3 length: 15 residues. The CDR3 bases are TGTGCCAGCAGTACAGGGGGCGCGTACCAAGAGACCCAGTACTTC. Protein sequence: CASSTGGAYQETQYF.

A few counts support this clonotype. The chain uses TRBV5-6 and TRBJ1-1; a weak D match, TRBD1 (6 bases). This CDR3 has 16 residues. CDR1 and CDR2 from the germline V gene are SGHDT and YYEEEE. Trimming removed 4 bases from V and 2 bases from J, with 18 bases in between. DNA for the CDR3: TGTGCCAGCAGCCGGGGCCGGGGGGCGCGAAACACTGAAGCTTTCTTT. This gives the protein CASSRGRGARNTEAFF.

V gene TRBV12-3 or TRBV12-4 combines with J gene TRBJ2-2; D not resolved. V gave up 5 bases and J gave up 6 bases, with 13 bases separating them. CDR3 length: 14 residues. The CDR3 spells CASSPEQWAGELFF. Written as DNA, the CDR3 is TGTGCCAGCAGTCCGGAACAGTGGGCCGGGGAGCTGTTTTTT.